The 27 T cell receptor beta chains given below trace back to one sample, sequenced in a study of blood T cell repertoires in COVID-19. Some clones are missing from TCRdb's copy, which holds only in-frame ones; the method was immunoSEQ multiplex PCR. The sample shows roughly 150,000 clones, about 80% of them seen only once. The sequencing sample was made of peripheral blood. These receptors all stem from a man between 60 and 75 years old with acute or convalescent COVID-19.

The chain links TRBV23-1 to TRBJ1-2; D is perhaps TRBD1 (5 bases). TRBV23-1 is identified as an open reading frame with a role that is uncertain. Trimming took 2 bases from V and 5 from J, leaving 12 bases between them. This CDR3 contains 14 residues. The CDR3 loop is CASSQPSGVYGYTF. CDR3 DNA: TGCGCCAGCAGTCAACCGTCGGGGGTGTATGGCTACACCTTC.

This sequence joins TRBV27 and TRBJ2-5, with D perhaps TRBD1 (5 bases). With 2 bases removed from V and 1 base from J, the gap between germline ends came to 8 bases. The CDR3 extends over 14 amino acids. Germline V gives CDR1 MNHEY, CDR2 SMNVEV (reference sequence). DNA for the CDR3: TGTGCCAGCAGTTTAACAGGAACCCAAGAGACCCAGTACTTC. Its protein product is CASSLTGTQETQYF.

The chain is built from TRBV9 and TRBJ1-2; 9 nucleotides line up with TRBD1. The CDR3 covers 18 residues. Germline assignment: CDR1 SGDLS and CDR2 YYNGEE. V trimming: 4 bases; J trimming: 4 bases; junction bases outside the gene matches: 17. In DNA, the CDR3 is TGTGCCAGCAGCCGGGGGGGGGACAGGGTCGCCTACCCCTATGGCTACACCTTC. This encodes CASSRGGDRVAYPYGYTF.

The chain has TRBV7-9 and TRBJ2-1; 13 bases align to TRBD2. Germline V gene lookup returns CDR1 SEHNR and CDR2 FQNEAQ (reference sequence). The CDR3 extends over 15 amino acids. J lost 9 bases, V lost 1 base, and 3 bases had no gene match. CDR3 residues: CASSLERLAGGEQFF. CDR3 nucleotides: TGTGCCAGCAGCTTAGAAAGACTAGCGGGGGGTGAGCAGTTCTTC.

The CDR3 DNA is TGTGCCAGCAGTGAGCAGGGGCATAGCCAGCCCCAGCATTTT. Protein sequence: CASSEQGHSQPQHF. V usage is TRBV2 and J usage is TRBJ1-5, with TRBD1 as a possible D gene (6 bases). Germline V gene sequence: CDR1 SNHLY, CDR2 FYNNEI. V lost 3 bases and J 7 bases, leaving 13 bases between the germline ends. The CDR3 spans 14 residues.

The chain combines TRBV30 with TRBJ1-5; 8 nucleotides line up with TRBD1. CDR3 length: 15 residues. Germline CDR1 and CDR2: GTSNPN and SVGIG (reference sequence). The V and J ends lost 1 base and 1 base, in that order; junction bases with no gene match: 3. The DNA of the CDR3 is TGTGCCTGGAGTGCAGGGGGCTACAGCAATCAGCCCCAGCATTTT. It is translated as CAWSAGGYSNQPQHF.

The chain carries TRBV3-1 (or the pseudogene TRBV3-2) and TRBJ2-1, with TRBD2 matching over 8 bases. V shed 0 bases and J 1 base; nucleotides not matched to a gene: 5. The CDR3 contains 17 residues. Germline V gene data show CDR1 as LGHDT and CDR2 as YNNKEL (reference sequence). CDR3 DNA: TGTGCCAGCAGCCAAGATCAGCGGGGGATTTCCTACAATGAGCAGTTCTTC. Translation: CASSQDQRGISYNEQFF.

The CDR3 nucleotides read TGTGCCAGCAGGCCACGACAGGCTTTGGGTGAAAAACTGTTTTTT. It encodes CASRPRQALGEKLFF. The chain links TRBV2 to TRBJ1-4; D might be TRBD1 (6 bases). With 6 bases removed from V and 7 bases from J, the gap between germline ends came to 18 bases. The V gene's germline CDR1 is SNHLY and CDR2 FYNNEI. This CDR3 spans 15 amino acids.

This rearrangement joins TRBV19 to TRBJ1-1; no firm D call. The germline V and J ends were trimmed by 5 bases and 8 bases, with 18 bases remaining between them. The CDR3 totals 14 residues. The germline gives CDR1 LNHDA, CDR2 SQIVND (reference sequence). The CDR3 DNA sequence: TGTGCCAGTAGTCCCGTTCCCGAACCGGTAGAAGCTTTCTTT. It specifies CASSPVPEPVEAFF.

This chain links TRBV4-1 with TRBJ2-2; 9 nucleotides line up with TRBD1. V was pared by 4 bases and J by 0 bases, with 9 bases of the junction left unmatched. The CDR3 consists of 18 residues. Germline CDR1 reads MGHRA; CDR2 reads YSYEKL. In DNA form, the CDR3 reads TGCGCCAGCAGCCCTCTGGGAGGACAGGGGACGAACACCGGGGAGCTGTTTTTT. Protein: CASSPLGGQGTNTGELFF.

The chain joins TRBV28 to TRBJ1-3; D perhaps matches TRBD1 (5 bases). CDR1 is MDHEN and CDR2 is SYDVKM in the germline V gene. The ends were cut back, 5 bases at V and 0 bases at J, with 17 bases in the middle. This CDR3 comprises 17 residues. The CDR3 nucleotides read TGTGCCAGCAGTGTACACGGGCAGGGTTCCTCTGGAAACACCATATATTTT. It yields the protein CASSVHGQGSSGNTIYF.

This clone has only a few counts. The CDR3 nucleotides are TGTGCCAGTAGTATGGGGTGGGGCGCTGAAGCTTTCTTT. It specifies CASSMGWGAEAFF. This chain links TRBV19 with TRBJ1-1; D might be TRBD1 (5 bases). CDR3 length equals 13 residues. Germline V gene data show CDR1 as LNHDA and CDR2 as SQIVND (reference sequence). The V end was cut by 3 bases, the J end by 6 bases, with 11 bases between.

J is TRBJ2-7 and V is TRBV5-4, with D maybe TRBD2 (6 bases). The CDR3 has 14 amino acids. Trimming took off 6 bases at V and 3 bases at J, with 16 bases between the two ends. The V gene's germline CDR1 is SGHNT and CDR2 YYREEE (reference sequence). In nucleotides, the CDR3 is TGTGCCAGCAAAAAGTTAGGGACTCACTACGAGCAGTACTTC. The encoded protein is CASKKLGTHYEQYF. Full variable domain (missing parts from reference TRBV5-4 and TRBJ2-7): ETGVTQSPTHLIKTRGQQVTLRCSSQSGHNTVSWYQQALGQGPQFIFQYYREEENGRGNFPPRFSGLQFPNYSSELNVNALELDDSALYLCASKKLGTHYEQYFGPGTRLTVT.

This clone appeared a single time. The genes are TRBV29-1 and TRBJ2-1; D is undetermined. The CDR3 spans 12 residues. Per the germline V gene, CDR1 is SQVTM and CDR2 is ANQGSEA. Between the trimmed V and J ends, which lost 2 bases and 7 bases, there was a span of 9 bases. In nucleotides, the CDR3 is TGCAGCGTTGAACGGCGGATAAATGAGCAGTTCTTC. This encodes CSVERRINEQFF.

The chain is built from TRBV7-2 and TRBJ1-2, with D possibly matching TRBD1 (5 bases). This CDR3 has 13 residues. The ends were cut back, 2 bases at V and 8 bases at J, with 12 bases in the middle. Germline CDR1 SGHTA, CDR2 FQGNSA. CDR3 in DNA: TGTGCCAGCAGCTTACCAGGGTTAGTAGGCTACACCTTC. It encodes CASSLPGLVGYTF. The complete variable domain, with remaining parts taken from reference TRBV7-2 and TRBJ1-2, reads GAGVSQSPSNKVTEKGKDVELRCDPISGHTALYWYRQSLGQGLEFLIYFQGNSAPDKSGLPSDRFSAERTGGSVSTLTIQRTQQEDSAVYLCASSLPGLVGYTFGSGTRLTVV.

The V and J genes are TRBV4-1 and TRBJ2-7; 11 nucleotides line up with TRBD2. The CDR3 contains 16 residues. The V and J ends lost 5 bases and 0 bases, in that order; junction bases with no gene match: 6. Germline V gene data show CDR1 as MGHRA and CDR2 as YSYEKL. The CDR3 spells CASSYPGTSGSYEQYF. The CDR3 DNA reads as TGCGCCAGCAGCTACCCAGGGACTAGCGGCTCCTACGAGCAGTACTTC.

This clone has more than one count but fewer than ten. V is TRBV2 and J is TRBJ1-2; D unresolved. Germline V gene lookup returns CDR1 SNHLY and CDR2 FYNNEI. The CDR3 totals 12 residues. Deletions cut 2 bases from V and 7 bases from J, with 8 bases between. The CDR3 protein is CASSESRAGYTF. The CDR3, as DNA: TGTGCCAGCAGTGAATCGAGGGCTGGCTACACCTTC.

The J gene is TRBJ2-1, the V gene TRBV9; 10 bases fit TRBD2. V was pared by 4 bases and J by 6 bases, with 7 bases of the junction left unmatched. Germline CDR1 reads SGDLS; CDR2 reads YYNGEE. The CDR3 extends over 15 amino acids. CDR3 sequence: CASSISGGAANEQFF. CDR3 DNA: TGTGCCAGCAGCATCAGCGGGGGGGCCGCCAATGAGCAGTTCTTC.

The chain's CDR3 is CASSPEPGGVGNTIYF. CDR3 DNA: TGCGCCAGCAGCCCCGAACCGGGAGGGGTAGGAAACACCATATATTTT. The chain has TRBV4-1 and TRBJ1-3, with D possibly matching TRBD1 (5 bases). Germline V gene lookup returns CDR1 MGHRA and CDR2 YSYEKL. The CDR3 consists of 16 residues. The germline V and J ends were trimmed by 4 bases and 4 bases, with 17 bases remaining between them.

This clone was counted only a few times. V and J are TRBV5-5 and TRBJ1-1, with TRBD1 matching 8 bases. The CDR3 has 14 residues. With 0 bases clipped from V and 4 bases from J, the junction kept 2 bases outside the gene matches. From germline, CDR1 is SGHKS and CDR2 YYEKEE (reference sequence). The CDR3 DNA follows: TGTGCCAGCAGCTTGGGACAGGGGCGCACTGAAGCTTTCTTT. This codes for CASSLGQGRTEAFF.

V usage is TRBV5-6 and J usage is TRBJ1-4; no clear D gene. V shed 4 bases and J shed 8 bases, with 18 bases lying between them. The CDR3 loop spans 15 amino acids. The V gene's germline CDR1 is SGHDT and CDR2 YYEEEE. Here the CDR3 DNA reads TGTGCCAGCAGCCCTCGACCAACTCCGGGGGAAAAACTGTTTTTT. This codes for CASSPRPTPGEKLFF.

This chain joins TRBV7-2 and TRBJ2-1; TRBD1 is a possible D gene (5 bases). Per germline, CDR1 SGHTA and CDR2 FQGNSA. The CDR3 is made up of 13 amino acids. V was clipped by 5 bases and J by 5 bases, with 10 bases between them. The CDR3 is CASSNQGNNEQFF. The DNA for the CDR3 is TGTGCCAGCAGCAACCAGGGAAACAATGAGCAGTTCTTC.

The rearrangement links TRBV11-3 to TRBJ2-3, with D tentatively TRBD2 (7 bases). Germline lookup yields CDR1 SGHNT and CDR2 YENEEA. The CDR3 sequence is 14 residues long. Trimming took off 8 bases at V and 3 bases at J, with 15 bases between the two ends. CDR3 residues: CASARGGPTDTQYF. The CDR3 bases are TGTGCCAGCGCTAGGGGGGGCCCTACAGATACGCAGTATTTT.

In its sample, this clone was seen a few times. The rearrangement uses TRBV24-1 and TRBJ1-1, with TRBD1 matching 8 bases. Germline V gene lookup returns CDR1 KGHDR and CDR2 SFDVKD. V shed 9 bases and J 6 bases; nucleotides not matched to a gene: 11. This CDR3 is 14 amino acids long. The CDR3 DNA reads TGTGCCACCGCATCTGGACAGGGTGCTTCTGAAGCTTTCTTT. Protein: CATASGQGASEAFF.

The chain links TRBV5-6 to TRBJ2-2, with 9 bases that match TRBD1. The CDR3 is 17 residues long. Germline-derived CDR1 and CDR2 are SGHDT and YYEEEE. V was clipped by 6 bases and J by 7 bases; unmatched bases: 16. The CDR3 bases are TGTGCCAGCACCTCGGACCTACAGGGGGCTCTCTACGGGGAGCTGTTTTTT. Translation: CASTSDLQGALYGELFF.

CDR3 sequence reads: CASSGQGNQPQHF. CDR3 bases: TGTGCCAGCAGCGGGCAGGGTAATCAGCCCCAGCATTTT. The V call is TRBV11-2, the J call TRBJ1-5; possibly TRBD1 for D (5 bases). The CDR3 is made up of 13 amino acids. Trimming cost V 5 bases and J 4 bases, with 9 bases left between them. The germline CDR1 and CDR2 sequences are SGHAT and FQNNGV.

The rearrangement joins TRBV24-1 to TRBJ1-2, with 7 bases matching TRBD1. The germline V gene encodes CDR1 KGHDR and CDR2 SFDVKD. This CDR3 spans 14 amino acids. The V segment lost 1 base and the J segment 6 bases; nucleotides outside the gene matches: 4. Written as DNA, the CDR3 is TGTGCCACCAGTGATTTCCCACAGGGGCATGGCTACACCTTC. Translating gives CATSDFPQGHGYTF.